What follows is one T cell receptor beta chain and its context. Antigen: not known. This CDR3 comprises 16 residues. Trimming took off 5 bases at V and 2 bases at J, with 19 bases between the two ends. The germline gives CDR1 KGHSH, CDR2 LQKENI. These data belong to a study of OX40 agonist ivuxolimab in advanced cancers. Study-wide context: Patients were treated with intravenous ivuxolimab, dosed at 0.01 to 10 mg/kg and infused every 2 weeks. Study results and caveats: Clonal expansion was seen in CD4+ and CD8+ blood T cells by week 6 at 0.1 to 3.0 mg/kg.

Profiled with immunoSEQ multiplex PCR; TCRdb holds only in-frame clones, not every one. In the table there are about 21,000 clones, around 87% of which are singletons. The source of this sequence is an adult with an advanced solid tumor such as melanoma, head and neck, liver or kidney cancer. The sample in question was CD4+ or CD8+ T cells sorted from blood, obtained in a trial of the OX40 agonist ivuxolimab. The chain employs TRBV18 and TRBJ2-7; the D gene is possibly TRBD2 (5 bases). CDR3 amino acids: CASSSSDGELTYEQYF. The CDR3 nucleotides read TGTGCCAGCTCATCCTCGGACGGGGAATTGACCTACGAGCAGTACTTC.